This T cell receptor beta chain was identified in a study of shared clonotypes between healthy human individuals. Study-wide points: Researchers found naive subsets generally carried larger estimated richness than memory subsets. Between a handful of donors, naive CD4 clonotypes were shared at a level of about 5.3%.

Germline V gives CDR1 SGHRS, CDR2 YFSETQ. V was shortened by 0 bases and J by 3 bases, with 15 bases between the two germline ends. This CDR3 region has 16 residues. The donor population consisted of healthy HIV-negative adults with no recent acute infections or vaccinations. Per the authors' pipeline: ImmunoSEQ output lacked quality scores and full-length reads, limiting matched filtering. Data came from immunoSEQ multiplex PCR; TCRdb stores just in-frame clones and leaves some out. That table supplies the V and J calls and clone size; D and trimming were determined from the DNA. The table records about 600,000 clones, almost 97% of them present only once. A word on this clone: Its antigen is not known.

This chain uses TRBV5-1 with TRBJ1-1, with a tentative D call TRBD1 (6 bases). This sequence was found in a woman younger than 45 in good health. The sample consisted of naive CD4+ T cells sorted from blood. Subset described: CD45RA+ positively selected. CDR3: CASSLGTGRRDTEAFF. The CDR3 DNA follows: TGCGCCAGCAGCTTGGGCACAGGGAGAAGGGACACTGAAGCTTTCTTT.